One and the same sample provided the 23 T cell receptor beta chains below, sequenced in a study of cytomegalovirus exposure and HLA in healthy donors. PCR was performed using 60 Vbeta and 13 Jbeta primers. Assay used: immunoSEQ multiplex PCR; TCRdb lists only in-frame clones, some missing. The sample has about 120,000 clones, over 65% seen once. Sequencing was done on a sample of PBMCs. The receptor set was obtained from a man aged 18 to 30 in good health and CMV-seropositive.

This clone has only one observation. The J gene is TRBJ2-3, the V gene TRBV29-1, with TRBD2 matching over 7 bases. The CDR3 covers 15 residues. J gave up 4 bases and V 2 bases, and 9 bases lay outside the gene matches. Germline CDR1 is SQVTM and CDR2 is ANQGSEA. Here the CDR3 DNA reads TGCAGCGTTGAATTAGGACTAGGGGTTGCAGATACGCAGTATTTT. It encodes CSVELGLGVADTQYF.

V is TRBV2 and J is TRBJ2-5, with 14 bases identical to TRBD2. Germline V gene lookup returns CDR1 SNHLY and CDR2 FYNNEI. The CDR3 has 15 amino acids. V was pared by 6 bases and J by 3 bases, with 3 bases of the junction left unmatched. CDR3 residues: CASRGLAGGEETQYF. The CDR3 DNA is TGTGCCAGCAGAGGACTAGCGGGGGGCGAAGAGACCCAGTACTTC.

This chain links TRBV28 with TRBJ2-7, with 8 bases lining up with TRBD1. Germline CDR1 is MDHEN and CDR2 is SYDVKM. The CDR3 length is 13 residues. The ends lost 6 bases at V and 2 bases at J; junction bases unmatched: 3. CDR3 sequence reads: CASRGTGPYEQYF. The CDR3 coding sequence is TGTGCCAGCAGAGGGACAGGACCCTACGAGCAGTACTTC.

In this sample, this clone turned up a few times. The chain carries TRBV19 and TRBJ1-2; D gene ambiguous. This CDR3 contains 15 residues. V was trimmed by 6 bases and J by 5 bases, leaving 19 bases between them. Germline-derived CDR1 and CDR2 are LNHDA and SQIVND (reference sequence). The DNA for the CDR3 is TGTGCCAGTAGAGGGAGCGGAGTATTGTTGTATGGCTACACCTTC. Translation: CASRGSGVLLYGYTF.

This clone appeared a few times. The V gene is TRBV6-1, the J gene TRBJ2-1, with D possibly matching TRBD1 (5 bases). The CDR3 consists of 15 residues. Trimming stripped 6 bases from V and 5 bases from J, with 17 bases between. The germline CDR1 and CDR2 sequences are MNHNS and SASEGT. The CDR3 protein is CASSRRHLGDNEQFF. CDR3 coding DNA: TGTGCCAGCAGCCGAAGACATCTAGGGGACAATGAGCAGTTCTTC.

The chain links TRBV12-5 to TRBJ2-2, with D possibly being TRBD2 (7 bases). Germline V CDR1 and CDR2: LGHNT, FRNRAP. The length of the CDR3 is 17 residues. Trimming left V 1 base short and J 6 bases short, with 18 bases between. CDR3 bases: TGTGCTAGTGGTTTGGGGGGAGGGGGGGAAAACGCCGGGGAGCTGTTTTTT. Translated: CASGLGGGGENAGELFF.

The CDR3 region is CAWSVPGQGGYSNQPQHF. CDR3 coding DNA: TGTGCCTGGAGTGTCCCGGGACAGGGAGGATATAGCAATCAGCCCCAGCATTTT. The V call is TRBV30, the J call TRBJ1-5; the match to TRBD1 covers 9 bases. This CDR3 contains 18 residues. With V trimmed by 0 bases and J by 0 bases, 9 bases remained unmatched. Germline V gene lookup returns CDR1 GTSNPN and CDR2 SVGIG (reference sequence). The full variable domain, in which reference TRBV30 and TRBJ1-5 provide the parts outside the CDR3, is SQTIHQWPATLVQPVGSPLSLECTVEGTSNPNLYWYRQAAGRGLQLLFYSVGIGQISSEVPQNLSASRPQDRQFILSSKKLLLSDSGFYLCAWSVPGQGGYSNQPQHFGDGTRLSIL.

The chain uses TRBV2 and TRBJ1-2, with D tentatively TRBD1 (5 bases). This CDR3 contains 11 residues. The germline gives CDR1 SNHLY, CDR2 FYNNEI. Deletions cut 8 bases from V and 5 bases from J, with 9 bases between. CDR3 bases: TGTGCCAGCTTTGACAGTTATGGCTACACCTTC. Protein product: CASFDSYGYTF.

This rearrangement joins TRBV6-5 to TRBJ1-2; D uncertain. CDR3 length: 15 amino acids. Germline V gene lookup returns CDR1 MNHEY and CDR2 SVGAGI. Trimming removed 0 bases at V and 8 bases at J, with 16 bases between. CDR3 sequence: CASSYSNVPGGGYTF. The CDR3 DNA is TGTGCCAGCAGTTACTCGAACGTTCCAGGAGGAGGCTACACCTTC.

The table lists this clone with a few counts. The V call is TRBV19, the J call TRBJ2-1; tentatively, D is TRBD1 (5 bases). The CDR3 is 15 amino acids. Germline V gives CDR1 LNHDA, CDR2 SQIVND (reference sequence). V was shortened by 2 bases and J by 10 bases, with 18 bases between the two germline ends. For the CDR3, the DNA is TGTGCCAGTAGTATAATCGATAGGGGTGGACAAGAGCAGTTCTTC. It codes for CASSIIDRGGQEQFF.

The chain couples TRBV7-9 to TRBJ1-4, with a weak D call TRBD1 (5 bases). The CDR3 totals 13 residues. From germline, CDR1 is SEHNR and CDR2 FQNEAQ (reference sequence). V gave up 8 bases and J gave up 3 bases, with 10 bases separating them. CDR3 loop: CASRGGANEKLFF. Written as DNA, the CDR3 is TGTGCCAGCCGGGGGGGGGCTAATGAAAAACTGTTTTTT.

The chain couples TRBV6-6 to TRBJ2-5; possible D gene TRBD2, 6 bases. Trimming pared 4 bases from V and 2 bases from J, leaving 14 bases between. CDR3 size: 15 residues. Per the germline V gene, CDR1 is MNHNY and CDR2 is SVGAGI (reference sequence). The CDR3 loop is CASSWERVGQETQYF. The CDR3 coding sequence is TGTGCCAGCAGTTGGGAGCGGGTGGGGCAAGAGACCCAGTACTTC.

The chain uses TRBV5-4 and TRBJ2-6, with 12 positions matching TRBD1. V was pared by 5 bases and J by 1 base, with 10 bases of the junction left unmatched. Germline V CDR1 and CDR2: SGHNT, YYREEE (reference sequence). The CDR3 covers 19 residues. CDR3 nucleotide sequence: TGTGCCAGCAGTCCTGGGACAGGGGGCGCGAAATCTGGGGCCAACGTCCTGACTTTC. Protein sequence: CASSPGTGGAKSGANVLTF. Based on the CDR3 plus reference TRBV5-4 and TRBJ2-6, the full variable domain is ETGVTQSPTHLIKTRGQQVTLRCSSQSGHNTVSWYQQALGQGPQFIFQYYREEENGRGNFPPRFSGLQFPNYSSELNVNALELDDSALYLCASSPGTGGAKSGANVLTFGAGSRLTVL.

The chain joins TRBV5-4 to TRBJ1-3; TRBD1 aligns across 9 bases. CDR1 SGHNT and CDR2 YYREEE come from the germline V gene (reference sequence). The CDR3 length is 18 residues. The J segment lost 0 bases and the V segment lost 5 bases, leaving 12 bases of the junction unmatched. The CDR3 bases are TGTGCCAGCAGTTCCGGGACAGGGACCCTATCCTCTGGAAACACCATATATTTT. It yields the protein CASSSGTGTLSSGNTIYF.

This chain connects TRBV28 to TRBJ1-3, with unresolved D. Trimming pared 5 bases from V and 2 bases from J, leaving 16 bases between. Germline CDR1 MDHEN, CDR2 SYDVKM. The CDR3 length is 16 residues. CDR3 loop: CASSPVTRSPGNTIYF. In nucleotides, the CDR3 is TGTGCCAGCAGTCCCGTTACGAGGTCCCCTGGAAACACCATATATTTT.

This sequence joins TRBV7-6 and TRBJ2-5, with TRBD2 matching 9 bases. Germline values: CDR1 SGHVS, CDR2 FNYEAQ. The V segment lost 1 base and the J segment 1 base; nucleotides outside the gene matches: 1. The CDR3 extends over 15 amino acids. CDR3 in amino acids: CASSLVRGGQETQYF. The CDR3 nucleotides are TGTGCCAGCAGCTTAGTGCGGGGGGGCCAAGAGACCCAGTACTTC.

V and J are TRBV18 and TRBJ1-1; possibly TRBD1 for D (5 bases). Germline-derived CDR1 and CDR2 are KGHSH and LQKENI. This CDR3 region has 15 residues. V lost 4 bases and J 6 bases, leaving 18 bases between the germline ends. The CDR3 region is CASSLADSIKSEAFF. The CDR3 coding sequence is TGTGCCAGCTCACTAGCAGACAGCATCAAATCTGAAGCTTTCTTT.

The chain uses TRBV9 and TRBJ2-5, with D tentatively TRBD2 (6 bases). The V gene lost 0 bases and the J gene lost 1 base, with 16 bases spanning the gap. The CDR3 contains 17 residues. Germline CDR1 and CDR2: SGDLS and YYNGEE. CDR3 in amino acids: CASSVDQGGALQETQYF. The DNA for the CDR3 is TGTGCCAGCAGCGTAGACCAGGGCGGGGCCCTCCAAGAGACCCAGTACTTC.

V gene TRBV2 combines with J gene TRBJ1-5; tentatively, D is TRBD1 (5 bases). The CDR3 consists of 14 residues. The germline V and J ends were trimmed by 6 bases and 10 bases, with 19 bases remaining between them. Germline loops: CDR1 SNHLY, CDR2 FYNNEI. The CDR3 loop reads CASRAGTGVRPQHF. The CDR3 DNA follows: TGTGCCAGCAGGGCGGGGACCGGGGTTCGACCCCAGCATTTT.

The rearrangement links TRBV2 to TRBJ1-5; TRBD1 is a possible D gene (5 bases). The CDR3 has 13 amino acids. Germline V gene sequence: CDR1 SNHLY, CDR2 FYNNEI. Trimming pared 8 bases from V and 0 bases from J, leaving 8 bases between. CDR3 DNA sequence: TGTGCCAGCCAAGGGGATAGCAATCAGCCCCAGCATTTT. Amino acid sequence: CASQGDSNQPQHF.

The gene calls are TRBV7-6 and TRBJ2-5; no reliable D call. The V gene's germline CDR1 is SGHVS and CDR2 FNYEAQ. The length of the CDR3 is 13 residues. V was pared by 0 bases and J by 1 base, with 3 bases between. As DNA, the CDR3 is TGTGCCAGCAGCTTAGCGGCCCAAGAGACCCAGTACTTC. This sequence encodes CASSLAAQETQYF.

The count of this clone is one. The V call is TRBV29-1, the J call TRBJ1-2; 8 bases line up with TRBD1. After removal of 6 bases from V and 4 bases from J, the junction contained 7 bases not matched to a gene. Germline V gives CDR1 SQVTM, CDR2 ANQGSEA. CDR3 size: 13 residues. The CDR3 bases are TGCAGCGTATCGGACAGGGTCAGCTATGGCTACACCTTC. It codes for CSVSDRVSYGYTF.

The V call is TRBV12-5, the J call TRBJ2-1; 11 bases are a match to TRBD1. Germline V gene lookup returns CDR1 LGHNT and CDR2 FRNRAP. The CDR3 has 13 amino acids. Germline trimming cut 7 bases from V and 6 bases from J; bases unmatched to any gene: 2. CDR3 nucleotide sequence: TGTGCTAGTGCCGGGACAGGGGGCAATGAGCAGTTCTTC. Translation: CASAGTGGNEQFF.